A selection of T cell receptor beta chains follows, all from one sample in a study of T cells in Graves' hyperthyroidism and ophthalmopathy. One entry per CDR3 protein results from TCRdb running MiXCR on the multiplex PCR reads. The profile shows 480,000 or so distinct CDR3 sequences, around 50% of them singletons. What was sequenced was peripheral blood or thyroid tissue (not recorded which). Receptors originate from an adult woman with Graves' disease, either hyperthyroidism or ophthalmopathy (not recorded which). The CDR3 runs from the conserved cysteine through the conserved F or W. Each record gives: V gene, clone size, D gene, J gene, CDR3 protein, CDR3 DNA. The D gene is left open where the match is weak. The size of a clone is reported for some rows only, either as once, few or many, or as a class for expanded clones.

V gene: TRBV2
clone size: NA
D gene: NA
J gene: TRBJ2-7
CDR3 protein: CASSYGVSGYEQYF
CDR3 DNA: TGTGCCAGCAGTTACGGGGTTAGCGGCTACGAGCAGTACTTC

V gene: TRBV2
clone size: many
D gene: NA
J gene: TRBJ2-5
CDR3 protein: CASQANQETQYF
CDR3 DNA: TGTGCCAGCCAGGCAAACCAAGAGACCCAGTACTTC

V gene: TRBV6-5
clone size: many
D gene: NA
J gene: TRBJ2-5
CDR3 protein: CASSRGRDWETQYF
CDR3 DNA: TGTGCCAGCAGTAGGGGCAGGGATTGGGAGACCCAGTACTTC

V gene: TRBV19
clone size: many
D gene: TRBD1
J gene: TRBJ1-1
CDR3 protein: CASKQGFNTEAFF
CDR3 DNA: TGTGCCAGTAAACAGGGGTTTAACACTGAAGCTTTCTTT

V gene: TRBV4-1
clone size: many
D gene: NA
J gene: TRBJ1-2
CDR3 protein: CASSQRTGQRRNYGYTF
CDR3 DNA: TGCGCCAGCAGCCAAAGAACGGGGCAGAGGAGAAACTATGGCTACACCTTC

V gene: TRBV11-3
clone size: many
D gene: TRBD1
J gene: TRBJ2-2
CDR3 protein: CASSLDGQGAGELFF
CDR3 DNA: TGTGCCAGCAGCTTAGACGGACAGGGAGCCGGGGAGCTGTTTTTT

V gene: TRBV7-6
clone size: NA
D gene: TRBD1
J gene: TRBJ2-7
CDR3 protein: CASTQLPGQGAEQYF
CDR3 DNA: TGTGCCAGCACGCAGCTTCCAGGACAGGGAGCCGAGCAGTACTTC

V gene: TRBV19
clone size: few
D gene: NA
J gene: TRBJ1-2
CDR3 protein: CASSGYTF
CDR3 DNA: TGTGCCAGTAGTGGGTACACCTTC

V gene: TRBV4-1
clone size: NA
D gene: NA
J gene: TRBJ1-1
CDR3 protein: CASSQDPGVVTEAFF
CDR3 DNA: TGCGCCAGCAGCCAAGACCCAGGGGTCGTCACTGAAGCTTTCTTT

V gene: TRBV7-8
clone size: few
D gene: TRBD1
J gene: TRBJ1-6
CDR3 protein: CASSLGPLGQGNSPLHF
CDR3 DNA: TGTGCCAGCAGCTTAGGTCCATTGGGACAGGGGAATTCACCCCTCCACTTT

V gene: TRBV11-2
clone size: NA
D gene: TRBD2
J gene: TRBJ2-5
CDR3 protein: CASLRTSGEGETQYF
CDR3 DNA: TGTGCCAGCCTAAGGACTAGCGGGGAGGGGGAGACCCAGTACTTC

V gene: TRBV11-2
clone size: NA
D gene: TRBD1
J gene: TRBJ1-5
CDR3 protein: CASSGDRSFQPQHF
CDR3 DNA: TGTGCCAGCAGCGGGGACAGGAGTTTTCAGCCCCAGCATTTT

V gene: TRBV5-1
clone size: once
D gene: TRBD1
J gene: TRBJ2-5
CDR3 protein: CASSRSGTGRGYQETQYF
CDR3 DNA: TGCGCCAGCAGCCGGTCCGGGACAGGGCGAGGGTACCAAGAGACCCAGTACTTC

V gene: TRBV15
clone size: NA
D gene: NA
J gene: TRBJ1-1
CDR3 protein: CATSRGHDTSKNTEAFF
CDR3 DNA: TGTGCCACCAGCAGGGGCCACGATACAAGTAAGAACACTGAAGCTTTCTTT

V gene: TRBV10-1
clone size: many
D gene: TRBD1
J gene: TRBJ1-1
CDR3 protein: CASSQGVGTEAFF
CDR3 DNA: TGCGCCAGCAGCCAGGGGGTAGGGACTGAAGCTTTCTTT

V gene: TRBV10-3
clone size: few
D gene: TRBD1
J gene: TRBJ1-2
CDR3 protein: CAISRQGDRVYGYTF
CDR3 DNA: TGTGCCATCAGTCGACAGGGGGACAGGGTGTATGGCTACACCTTC

V gene: TRBV29-1
clone size: few
D gene: TRBD1
J gene: TRBJ2-7
CDR3 protein: CSVWGQGDSYEQYF
CDR3 DNA: TGCAGCGTTTGGGGACAGGGAGACTCCTACGAGCAGTACTTC

V gene: TRBV7-9
clone size: NA
D gene: TRBD1
J gene: TRBJ1-6
CDR3 protein: CASSLGALGQGSPLHF
CDR3 DNA: TGTGCCAGCAGCTTAGGAGCTTTGGGACAGGGTTCACCCCTCCACTTT

V gene: TRBV4-2
clone size: many
D gene: NA
J gene: TRBJ2-5
CDR3 protein: CASSQTKAGTQETQYF
CDR3 DNA: TGTGCCAGCAGCCAAACTAAAGCTGGAACACAAGAGACCCAGTACTTC

V gene: TRBV20-1
clone size: many
D gene: TRBD2
J gene: TRBJ2-7
CDR3 protein: CSATIAGVHYEQYF
CDR3 DNA: TGCAGTGCCACAATAGCGGGAGTACACTACGAGCAGTACTTC

V gene: TRBV7-2
clone size: NA
D gene: NA
J gene: TRBJ2-5
CDR3 protein: CASSLGDYF
CDR3 DNA: TGTGCCAGCAGCTTGGGCGACTACTTC

V gene: TRBV2
clone size: NA
D gene: TRBD1
J gene: TRBJ1-5
CDR3 protein: CASREGETGPHHF
CDR3 DNA: TGTGCCAGCAGGGAGGGGGAGACAGGGCCACATCATTTT